Detailed here is one T cell receptor beta chain. No cognate antigen has been identified for it. No per-base quality is available; no much larger clone lies one base away. To sequence the TCRbeta CDR3 region, genomic DNA was isolated from the sorted cells. The immunoSEQ Assay was used for sequencing of TCRbeta CDR3 regions. TCRdb provides this immuneACCESS table in a form limited to in-frame rearrangements. Some clones are lacking; in checked studies, under half of them reflect an unresolved V gene, and why the rest are absent is not known. Across this sample there are roughly 63,000 clones, with approximately 89% seen only once. About 11% of the sample goes to the ten largest clones. CDR1 and CDR2, looked up from the germline V gene, are SQVTM and ANQGSEA. CDR3 length: 12 amino acids, cysteine to phenylalanine. The sequence is cut down to CDR3 DNA, 36 bases in frame from base 1. V drops 1 base and J drops 7 bases, leaving 10 bases in between.

These data belong to a study of OX40 agonist ivuxolimab in advanced cancers. Background on the whole study: Ivuxolimab was an agonistic, fully human IgG2 monoclonal antibody directed against OX40 (CD134), a costimulatory receptor. Patients were allowed to have had prior anti-PD-1, anti-PD-L1 or anti-CTLA-4 therapy, and approximately 41% of the dose-escalation patients had previously received checkpoint inhibitors. The paper covers the monotherapy dose-escalation part of the phase I ivuxolimab trial, which included N ≈ 52 patients. Among the roughly 54 dose-escalation patients, approximately 20 had hepatocellular carcinoma, approximately 15 melanoma, 9 renal cell carcinoma and 9 head and neck cancer. Partial responses occurred in three dose-escalation patients, of whom one had hepatocellular carcinoma and two had cutaneous melanoma. Intravenous ivuxolimab was administered to patients every 2 weeks at six dose levels: 0.01, 0.1, 0.3, 1.5, 3 and 10 mg/kg. The dose-escalation cohort was about 86% male with a mean age of approximately 60 years, ranging from roughly 20 to 80. Peripheral TCRbeta sequencing was intended to test whether TCR sequence diversity was altered and clonal T-cell expansion was caused by ivuxolimab.

Overall study outcomes, separate from this receptor: After ivuxolimab, expanded clones were on average more numerous among CD8+ T cells than among CD4+ T cells. In the 0.1-3.0 mg/kg groups, partial responders had among the lowest normalized peripheral clonal expansion, particularly in CD8+ T cells. At doses of 0.1 to 3.0 mg/kg, clonal expansion of both CD4+ and CD8+ T cells in blood was seen between baseline and week 6. Low levels of normalized T-cell clonal expansion were also shown by some nonresponding patients. The antigen specificity of the peripheral T cells that underwent clonal expansion was not determined.

The trial excluded patients who had a history of autoimmune disease or were on systemic immunosuppression. In every dose cohort, peripheral blood was drawn for TCR sequencing at baseline, cycle 4 day 1, and cycle 7 day 1. The samples were drawn from a first-in-human, open-label, multicenter phase I dose-escalation trial of ivuxolimab. Adults with locally advanced or metastatic melanoma, renal cell, hepatocellular, or head and neck squamous cell carcinoma were enrolled in the trial. Before TCR sequencing, CD4+ T cells and CD8+ T cells from peripheral blood were sorted into separate populations. The clonotype was recovered from an adult with an advanced solid tumor such as melanoma, head and neck, liver or kidney cancer. The chain couples TRBV29-1 to TRBJ1-1; too little of a D gene remains to name it. Here the sequenced sample was CD4+ or CD8+ T cells sorted from blood, taken in a trial of the OX40 agonist ivuxolimab. The CDR3 corresponds to CSVEVISGEAFF. DNA sequence: TGCAGCGTTGAAGTGATATCGGGTGAAGCTTTCTTT.